This TCR beta chain was identified during a study of T cell responses to AZD1222 COVID-19 vaccine (dated by TCRdb to the early 2020s). About the investigation overall: AZD1222 recipients with second doses at about 4 weeks or about 12 weeks were pooled, because spike-specific TCR depth and breadth did not differ between schedules. A total of roughly 240 trial participants underwent TCR sequencing, of whom roughly 210 received two doses of AZD1222 and around 26 received two doses of the MenACWY control vaccine. Trial participants were enrolled into age subgroups of 18-55, 56-69 and 70-plus years, which contained about 160, 30 and 59 TCR-sequenced participants, respectively.

On this clone itself: Its antigen target is currently unknown. No quality values exist for individual bases; no much larger clone is one base distant.

The CDR3 regions of human TCRbeta chains were analyzed by immunosequencing. As for the original processing: TCRs in the repertoires were compared against a reference library of SARS-CoV-2-specific TCRs that had been generated with the MIRA antigen-specificity platform. Breadth was defined as the fraction of unique TCRs that were SARS-CoV-2-associated, and depth was defined as the fraction of total T cells that were SARS-CoV-2-associated. Using the MIRA data, each spike-specific TCR was mapped to the spike region that the TCR reacts to and placed in a CD4 or CD8 class. Log10-transformed breadth and depth values were compared by one-way ANOVA with Sidak's multiple comparisons tests. Held by TCRdb, this immuneACCESS table contains in-frame sequences only and omits some clones. Under half of the omission traces to an unresolved V gene where checked; the cause of the rest is unknown. The V and J calls and clone size are taken from that table; D and trimming were inferred from the DNA. This sample gives 150,000 to 200,000 clones in total; 90% to 95% of them show up just once. The top ten hold about 3.9% of the sample.

The time point label, read with the paper, signifies: baseline before first vaccination. Samples from vaccinated people were obtained from the UK trials COV001 and COV002, which included a single-blind randomized controlled phase 2/3 trial of AZD1222 (ChAdOx1 nCoV-19) in healthy adults. For TCRbeta chain sequencing, PBMC samples from trial participants were taken at day 0 and at day 28 after the second dose. What the authors observed across the whole study: Participants were mostly white British, with more females than males. The authors suggested clonal diversity may have been underestimated. A significant rise in spike-specific TCR breadth and depth was observed after two AZD1222 doses relative to day 0 and relative to MenACWY recipients. The vaccine-associated CD4 TCRs covered the entire spike protein, and the dominant responses fell in regions 160-218 and 743-854. Conclusions about previously exposed vaccinees are limited, since just five or six AZD1222 recipients were seropositive for SARS-CoV-2 at baseline. The 56-69-year group was small, and its depth increase did not reach significance, likely because of low power. Because no day 14 peak-response samples were available, the repertoires could be characterized only after the peak T cell response. Epitopes outside the regions mutated in the B.1.351 and B.1.1.7 variants were reportedly recognized by nearly half of the unique spike-specific TCRs.

Taken from cysteine to phenylalanine, the CDR3 has 17 residues. Just the 51-base CDR3 DNA is kept, in frame starting at base 1. The junction shows trimming of 0 bases on V and 2 bases on J, and the gene matches do not reach 4 bases of it. In the germline V gene (reference sequence), CDR1 corresponds to PRHDT and CDR2 to FYEKMQ. The sequence is built from TRBV13 and TRBJ2-1; 10 of the junction bases match TRBD2. The sequence derives from an adult in good health. Source: peripheral blood, taken on day 0 of AZD1222 vaccination. In nucleotide form, the sequence is TGTGCCAGCAGCTTAGGCCTAACTAGCGGGACCTACAATGAGCAGTTCTTC. This encodes CASSLGLTSGTYNEQFF.